This T cell receptor (beta chain) was retrieved from a study of CD8+ T cells in alopecia areata. Study-level points and caveats: Alopecia totalis/universalis scalp especially showed more expanded CD8+ clones than normal scalp. Scalp sequencing captures resident alphabeta T cells of normal skin too. Scalp clonality decreased significantly with tofacitinib, and so did expanded CD8+ clones among the top 100. Because of a solitary nonresponder, the connection of baseline CD8+ expansion to response stays uncertain.

TCR sequencing used cDNA made by reverse transcription of extracted RNA. Profiling relied on immunoSEQ multiplex PCR, and the TCRdb table lists in-frame clones only, not all of them. The data show 190,000 or so clones, with about 60% seen just once and around 13% held by the top ten. Specified treatment: oral pan-JAK inhibitor, 5-10 mg twice daily. Germline loops: CDR1 MNHEY, CDR2 SVGAGI. This CDR3 region has 9 residues. V lost 8 bases and J lost 7, with 5 bases in between. Concerning this clone itself: Its specificity is not known.

The chain recombines TRBV6-5 with TRBJ1-1; D is unclear. Sequenced material: CD8+ T cells sorted from blood, taken at week 24, from a patient treated with tofacitinib. This sequence was found in a human donor with alopecia areata. CDR3 region: CASGVEAFF. The CDR3 DNA is TGTGCCAGCGGTGTTGAAGCTTTCTTT.